Listed here are 7 T cell receptor beta chains from one sample, sequenced in a study of T cells in Graves' hyperthyroidism and ophthalmopathy. The TCR beta CDR3 regions underwent amplification using RNA transcripts as the source. The HTBI primer set served for first-round RT-PCR of the TCR CDR3. TCRdb used MiXCR to reprocess the multiplex PCR reads, holding one entry per CDR3 protein. The sample lists more than 300,000 distinct CDR3 sequences, around 14% occurring once. The sample comprised blood. The receptors shown here come from a woman aged 60-70 years with Graves' hyperthyroidism.

This clonotype has ten or more counts. CDR3 amino acids: CASSMRRGGETQYF. In DNA, the CDR3 is TGTGCCAGTAGTATGAGACGGGGAGGTGAGACCCAGTACTTC. This sequence joins TRBV19 and TRBJ2-5; a possible D gene is TRBD2 (6 bases). Trimming cost V 3 bases and J 5 bases, with 13 bases left between them. This CDR3 is built from 14 residues. Germline assignment: CDR1 LNHDA and CDR2 SQIVND (reference sequence).

The chain links TRBV5-1 to TRBJ1-6; D remains unclear. This CDR3 has 15 amino acids. Germline CDR1 is SGHRS and CDR2 is YFSETQ. Trimming stripped 4 bases from V and 5 bases from J, with 13 bases between. The CDR3 nucleotides read TGCGCCAGCAGCCGCGAAAGTACTAATAATTCACCCCTCCACTTT. This translates into CASSRESTNNSPLHF.

This clonotype was recorded at least ten times. The V call is TRBV30, the J call TRBJ2-4, with TRBD2 identical over 10 bases. The V gene's germline CDR1 is GTSNPN and CDR2 SVGIG (reference sequence). The trim removed 1 base at V and 8 bases at J, leaving 14 bases unmatched. This CDR3 is 17 amino acids long. CDR3 sequence reads: CAWSDLNSGGREDIQYF. In DNA form, the CDR3 reads TGTGCCTGGAGTGACTTAAATAGCGGGGGGAGAGAGGACATTCAGTACTTC. The full variable domain, in which reference TRBV30 and TRBJ2-4 provide the parts outside the CDR3, is SQTIHQWPATLVQPVGSPLSLECTVEGTSNPNLYWYRQAAGRGLQLLFYSVGIGQISSEVPQNLSASRPQDRQFILSSKKLLLSDSGFYLCAWSDLNSGGREDIQYFGAGTRLSVL.

This clonotype was observed a few times. The CDR3 spells CASSLTSGRTNTGELFF. CDR3 coding DNA: TGTGCCAGCAGCTTAACTAGCGGGAGGACTAACACCGGGGAGCTGTTTTTT. The chain uses TRBV11-2 and TRBJ2-2, with 12 bases identical to TRBD2. CDR3 length: 17 residues. V shed 2 bases, J shed 2 bases, and the junction held 3 bases outside the gene matches. The germline V gene has CDR1 SGHAT and CDR2 FQNNGV.

This clonotype was counted ten times or more. The chain has TRBV12-3 or TRBV12-4 and TRBJ2-3, with D perhaps matching TRBD2 (6 bases). The CDR3 length is 15 residues. The germline V and J ends were trimmed by 5 bases and 7 bases, with 19 bases remaining between them. The CDR3 region has the DNA TGTGCCAGCAGTCTTAACTCGGGAGCGGGTAATACGCAGTATTTT. Protein sequence: CASSLNSGAGNTQYF.

Ten or more counts support this clonotype. The gene calls are TRBV7-2 and TRBJ2-3; D tentatively fits TRBD1 or TRBD2 (5 bases each). The V end was cut by 2 bases, the J end by 1 base, with 10 bases between. The CDR3 totals 15 residues. Germline CDR1 and CDR2: SGHTA and FQGNSA. As DNA, the CDR3 is TGTGCCAGCAGCTTATTCCAGGGAGGCACAGATACGCAGTATTTT. Protein sequence: CASSLFQGGTDTQYF.

The sample holds many counts of this clonotype. The V and J genes are TRBV7-2 and TRBJ2-7; D possibly corresponds to TRBD2 (5 bases). The V and J ends lost 2 bases and 4 bases respectively, with 18 bases between them. The germline CDR1 and CDR2 sequences are SGHTA and FQGNSA. This CDR3 region has 16 residues. The DNA of the CDR3 is TGTGCCAGCAGCTTATCTAGGAGGACTTCAACTTACGAGCAGTACTTC. Protein sequence: CASSLSRRTSTYEQYF.